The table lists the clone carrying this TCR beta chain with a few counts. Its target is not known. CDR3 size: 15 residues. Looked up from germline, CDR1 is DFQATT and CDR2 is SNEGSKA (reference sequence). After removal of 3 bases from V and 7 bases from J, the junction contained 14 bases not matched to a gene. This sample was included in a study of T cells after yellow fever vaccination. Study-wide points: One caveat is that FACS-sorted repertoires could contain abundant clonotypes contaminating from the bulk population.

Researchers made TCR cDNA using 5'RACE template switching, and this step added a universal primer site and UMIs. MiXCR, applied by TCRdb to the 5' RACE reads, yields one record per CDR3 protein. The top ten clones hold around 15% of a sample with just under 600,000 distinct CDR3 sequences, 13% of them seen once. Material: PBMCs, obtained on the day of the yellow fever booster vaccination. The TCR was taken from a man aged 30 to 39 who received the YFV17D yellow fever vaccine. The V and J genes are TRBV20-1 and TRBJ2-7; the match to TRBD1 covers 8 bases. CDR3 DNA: TGCAGTGCTAGCCCCCCACAGGGGGGACCCGGTGAGCAGTACTTC. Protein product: CSASPPQGGPGEQYF.